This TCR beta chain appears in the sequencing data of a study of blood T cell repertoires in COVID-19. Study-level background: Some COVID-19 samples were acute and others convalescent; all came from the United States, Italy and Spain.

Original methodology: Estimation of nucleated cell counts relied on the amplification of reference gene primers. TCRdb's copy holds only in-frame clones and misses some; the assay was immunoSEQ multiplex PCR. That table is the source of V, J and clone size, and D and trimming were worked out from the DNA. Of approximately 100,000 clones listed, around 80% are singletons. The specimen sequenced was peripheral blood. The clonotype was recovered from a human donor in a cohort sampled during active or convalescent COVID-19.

For the CDR3, the DNA is TGTGCCTGGAAGGAGTCCACTGAAGCTTTCTTT. Translation: CAWKESTEAFF. The rearrangement joins TRBV30 to TRBJ1-1; D gene uncertain. V lost 4 bases and J 4 bases, leaving 7 bases between the germline ends. This CDR3 comprises 11 residues. Looked up from germline, CDR1 is GTSNPN and CDR2 is SVGIG (reference sequence).